One sample yielded the 24 T cell receptor beta chains listed below, sequenced in a study of blood T cell repertoires in COVID-19. Profiling relied on immunoSEQ multiplex PCR, and the TCRdb table lists in-frame clones only, not all of them. The profile covers 160,000 or so clones, with approximately 84% appearing a single time and around 14% taken by the ten largest. The sequenced sample consisted of peripheral blood. The origin of the receptors is a woman aged 80 or over with acute or convalescent COVID-19.

This sequence joins TRBV3-1 (or the pseudogene TRBV3-2) and TRBJ1-5; the match to TRBD1 covers 9 bases. Unmatched junction bases numbered 7, after V lost 5 bases and J lost 5 bases. The germline CDR1 and CDR2 sequences are LGHDT and YNNKEL (reference sequence). The CDR3 totals 15 residues. In DNA form, the CDR3 reads TGTGCCAGCAGCGACGAGACAGGGGGACATCAGCCCCAGCATTTT. Protein product: CASSDETGGHQPQHF.

J is TRBJ1-2 and V is TRBV27; D not certain. V was trimmed by 11 bases and J by 3 bases, leaving 19 bases between them. Per germline, CDR1 MNHEY and CDR2 SMNVEV (reference sequence). The CDR3 loop spans 14 amino acids. The CDR3 bases are TGTGCCCAAATCGCCTACGACGCGGACTATGGCTACACCTTC. This codes for CAQIAYDADYGYTF.

A note on this clone: The sample contains more than one DNA sequence encoding this CDR3. The chain links TRBV30 to TRBJ2-7, with D possibly matching TRBD2 (5 bases). Germline CDR1 is GTSNPN and CDR2 is SVGIG (reference sequence). The CDR3 is 13 residues long. Deletions cut 0 bases from V and 7 bases from J, with 13 bases between. In DNA, the CDR3 is TGTGCCTGGAGTGTAATCCCATCGGGGGAGCAGTACTTC. It is translated as CAWSVIPSGEQYF.

This chain links TRBV10-3 with TRBJ2-2, with a possible D match to TRBD1 (6 bases). CDR3 length: 13 amino acids. The V gene lost 6 bases and the J gene lost 1 base, with 6 bases spanning the gap. Germline CDR1 is ENHRY and CDR2 is SYGVKD. In nucleotides, the CDR3 is TGTGCCATCAGGACAGGGAACACCGGGGAGCTGTTTTTT. Protein sequence: CAIRTGNTGELFF.

The chain couples TRBV27 to TRBJ1-2, with 8 bases lining up with TRBD1. V shed 5 bases and J 2 bases; nucleotides not matched to a gene: 13. Germline V CDR1 and CDR2: MNHEY, SMNVEV (reference sequence). The CDR3 sequence is 17 residues long. CDR3 DNA: TGTGCCAGCAGTAGTATTTCAGGGGGCGGGAAAAACTATGGCTACACCTTC. The encoded protein is CASSSISGGGKNYGYTF.

This clone came up a few times. This rearrangement joins TRBV9 to TRBJ1-2, with TRBD1 matching over 9 bases. Germline CDR1 SGDLS, CDR2 YYNGEE. Trimming at V came to 3 bases and at J to 3 bases, leaving 6 bases not matched to a gene. The CDR3 loop spans 15 amino acids. For the CDR3, the DNA is TGTGCCAGCAGCGCATTGGACAGGGGAGACTATGGCTACACCTTC. Amino acid sequence: CASSALDRGDYGYTF. Filled out from reference TRBV9 and TRBJ1-2, the complete variable domain reads DSGVTQTPKHLITATGQRVTLRCSPRSGDLSVYWYQQSLDQGLQFLIQYYNGEERAKGNILERFSAQQFPDLHSELNLSSLELGDSALYFCASSALDRGDYGYTFGSGTRLTVV.

The rearrangement links TRBV28 to TRBJ1-6; TRBD1 is a possible D gene (5 bases). CDR3 length: 12 residues. CDR1 is MDHEN and CDR2 is SYDVKM in the germline V gene. Trimming removed 4 bases from V and 13 bases from J, with 11 bases in between. The CDR3 sequence is CASSSQDPPLHF. CDR3 nucleotide sequence: TGTGCCAGCAGTTCACAGGACCCGCCCCTCCACTTT.

V usage is TRBV2 and J usage is TRBJ1-5; no reliable D call. This CDR3 is 15 amino acids long. Trimming stripped 1 base from V and 0 bases from J, with 7 bases between. The germline V gene has CDR1 SNHLY and CDR2 FYNNEI. CDR3 amino acids: CASSEEQISNQPQHF. CDR3 nucleotides: TGTGCCAGCAGTGAAGAACAAATTAGCAATCAGCCCCAGCATTTT.

The table lists this clone with a count of one. This chain connects TRBV27 to TRBJ1-3, with a tentative D call TRBD1 (6 bases). V shed 6 bases and J shed 0 bases, with 12 bases lying between them. Germline CDR1 and CDR2: MNHEY and SMNVEV (reference sequence). The CDR3 has 15 residues. This CDR3 reads CASRPQGLSGNTIYF. The CDR3 DNA reads as TGTGCCAGCAGACCACAGGGCCTCTCTGGAAACACCATATATTTT.

The chain's CDR3 is CSAPFSETQYF. The CDR3, as DNA: TGCAGTGCTCCCTTTTCAGAGACCCAGTACTTC. The V gene is TRBV20-1, the J gene TRBJ2-5; D remains unclear. This CDR3 region has 11 residues. V was trimmed by 5 bases and J by 4 bases, leaving 8 bases between them. Germline V gives CDR1 DFQATT, CDR2 SNEGSKA (reference sequence).

The V gene is TRBV5-8, the J gene TRBJ2-7, with 8 nucleotides matching TRBD2. V shed 0 bases and J 4 bases; nucleotides not matched to a gene: 3. CDR1 and CDR2 from the germline V gene are SGHTS and YDEGEE. This CDR3 region has 14 residues. The DNA for the CDR3 is TGTGCCAGCAGCTTGGAGGGACTAGGTTACGAGCAGTACTTC. The encoded protein is CASSLEGLGYEQYF. The variable domain in full, with the rest retrieved from reference TRBV5-8 and TRBJ2-7, is EAGVTQSPTHLIKTRGQQATLRCSPISGHTSVYWYQQALGLGLQFLLWYDEGEERNRGNFPPRFSGRQFPNYSSELNVNALELEDSALYLCASSLEGLGYEQYFGPGTRLTVT.

The chain has TRBV5-6 and TRBJ1-4, with 8 bases that match TRBD1. Looked up from germline, CDR1 is SGHDT and CDR2 is YYEEEE. The ends lost 6 bases at V and 3 bases at J; junction bases unmatched: 16. The CDR3 has 18 amino acids. In DNA form, the CDR3 reads TGTGCCAGCACCCGCTGGCCCCGCAGGGGGCGTTCTAATGAAAAACTGTTTTTT. It yields the protein CASTRWPRRGRSNEKLFF.

This clone was picked up one time. V and J are TRBV4-2 and TRBJ1-2; D is undetermined. The V and J ends lost 6 bases and 8 bases respectively, with 16 bases between them. From germline, CDR1 is LGHNA and CDR2 YNFKEQ. This CDR3 is built from 13 residues. CDR3 DNA sequence: TGTGCCAGCAGGTATGGCCCCGGCGGAGGCTACACCTTC. Its translation: CASRYGPGGGYTF.

The chain is built from TRBV12-5 and TRBJ1-4, with 7 bases lining up with TRBD1. CDR1 and CDR2 (germline): LGHNT, FRNRAP. This CDR3 has 15 residues. V lost 1 base, J lost 8 bases, and 7 bases stayed unmatched. In DNA form, the CDR3 reads TGTGCTAGTGGTTTGGGAGGGGGCGCTGGGGAAAAACTGTTTTTT. This encodes CASGLGGGAGEKLFF.

This sequence joins TRBV7-8 and TRBJ2-2; 10 bases match TRBD2. Losses at the gene ends were 6 bases for V and 0 bases for J; bases not matched to a gene: 7. In germline, CDR1 is SGHVS, CDR2 FQNEAQ. The CDR3 length is 17 residues. CDR3 DNA: TGTGCCAGCAGGGCTAGCGGGAGCGTCGCGAACACCGGGGAGCTGTTTTTT. Translating gives CASRASGSVANTGELFF.

This clone has a handful of counts. V gene TRBV19 combines with J gene TRBJ1-5; possibly TRBD1 for D (6 bases). Germline-derived CDR1 and CDR2 are LNHDA and SQIVND (reference sequence). The V end lost 8 bases, the J end lost 5 bases, and 13 bases lay between the germline ends. This CDR3 is 13 amino acids long. DNA for the CDR3: TGTGCCAGTTCGCGACAGGCGCATCAGCCCCAGCATTTT. Translating gives CASSRQAHQPQHF.

The chain combines TRBV6-6 with TRBJ1-1, with TRBD1 matching 9 bases. V shed 6 bases, J shed 3 bases, and the junction held 2 bases outside the gene matches. This CDR3 region has 13 residues. CDR1 and CDR2 (germline): MNHNY, SVGAGI (reference sequence). The CDR3 sequence: CASRRQGDTEAFF. CDR3 nucleotides: TGTGCCAGCAGGCGACAGGGGGACACTGAAGCTTTCTTT.

This chain connects TRBV6-5 to TRBJ1-2; TRBD1 aligns across 8 bases. Trimming cost V 2 bases and J 8 bases; bases outside gene matches: 7. Germline V CDR1 and CDR2: MNHEY, SVGAGI. The CDR3 has 14 amino acids. The CDR3 coding sequence is TGTGCCAGCAGTTACGATGGACAGGGTGGCGGCTACACCTTC. Residues: CASSYDGQGGGYTF.

V and J are TRBV19 and TRBJ2-7, with 12 bases matching TRBD2. V was clipped by 5 bases and J by 2 bases; unmatched bases: 4. The CDR3 runs 15 residues. The germline CDR1 and CDR2 sequences are LNHDA and SQIVND (reference sequence). The CDR3 region has the DNA TGTGCCAGTAGTGACCTAGCGGGAGGGCCCTACGAGCAGTACTTC. Protein: CASSDLAGGPYEQYF.

The chain employs TRBV5-1 and TRBJ1-1, with TRBD1 identical over 7 bases. There are 15 residues in the CDR3. V was pared by 3 bases and J by 4 bases, with 9 bases of the junction left unmatched. The germline V gene encodes CDR1 SGHRS and CDR2 YFSETQ. The chain's CDR3 is CASSSQTGRGTEAFF. The CDR3 DNA reads as TGCGCCAGCAGCTCCCAGACAGGGCGTGGCACTGAAGCTTTCTTT.

The chain couples TRBV2 to TRBJ1-3, with D tentatively TRBD1 (6 bases). V was clipped by 5 bases and J by 2 bases, with 10 bases between them. This CDR3 is 14 amino acids long. The germline V gene encodes CDR1 SNHLY and CDR2 FYNNEI. The CDR3: CASSTGRAGNTIYF. As DNA, the CDR3 is TGTGCCAGCAGTACAGGGAGAGCTGGAAACACCATATATTTT.

This chain uses TRBV28 with TRBJ1-6; D gene uncertain. The CDR3 length is 13 residues. The V gene lost 8 bases and the J gene lost 0 bases, with 5 bases spanning the gap. Germline V gives CDR1 MDHEN, CDR2 SYDVKM. CDR3 nucleotides: TGTGCCAGCCATCCCTCCTATAATTCACCCCTCCACTTT. This encodes CASHPSYNSPLHF.

This clone was seen a handful of times. The chain employs TRBV19 and TRBJ1-5; 10 bases align to TRBD1. The CDR3 is made up of 16 amino acids. V was pared by 4 bases and J by 6 bases, with 9 bases of the junction left unmatched. Germline V gene lookup returns CDR1 LNHDA and CDR2 SQIVND (reference sequence). The CDR3 sequence: CASSKGDRGMSQPQHF. DNA for the CDR3: TGTGCCAGTAGTAAAGGGGACAGGGGAATGAGTCAGCCCCAGCATTTT. Full variable domain (rest looked up from reference TRBV19 and TRBJ1-5): DGGITQSPKYLFRKEGQNVTLSCEQNLNHDAMYWYRQDPGQGLRLIYYSQIVNDFQKGDIAEGYSVSREKKESFPLTVTSAQKNPTAFYLCASSKGDRGMSQPQHFGDGTRLSIL.

This chain connects TRBV11-2 to TRBJ1-2; D gene ambiguous. There are 13 residues in the CDR3. CDR1 is SGHAT and CDR2 is FQNNGV in the germline V gene. Trimming pared 1 base from V and 6 bases from J, leaving 9 bases between. Here the CDR3 reads CASSLGLRDGYTF. CDR3 coding DNA: TGTGCCAGCAGCTTAGGTTTGCGGGATGGCTACACCTTC.